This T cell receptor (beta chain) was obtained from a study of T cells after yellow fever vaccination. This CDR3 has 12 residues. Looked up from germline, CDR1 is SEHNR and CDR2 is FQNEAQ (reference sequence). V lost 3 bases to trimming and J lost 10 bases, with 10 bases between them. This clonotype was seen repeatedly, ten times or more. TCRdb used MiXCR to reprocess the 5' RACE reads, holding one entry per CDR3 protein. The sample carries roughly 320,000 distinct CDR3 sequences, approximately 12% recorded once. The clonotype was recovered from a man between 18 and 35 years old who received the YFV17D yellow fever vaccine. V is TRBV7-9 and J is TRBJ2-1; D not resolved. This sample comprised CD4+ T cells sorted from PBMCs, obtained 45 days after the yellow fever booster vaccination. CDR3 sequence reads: CASSFQATEQFF. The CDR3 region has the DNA TGTGCCAGCAGCTTCCAGGCAACCGAGCAGTTCTTC.